Listed below are T cell receptor beta chains from one sample, sequenced in a study of CD4 T cells in relation to SARS-CoV-2 and coronaviruses. No cognate antigen is known for these TCRs. Measured with immunoSEQ multiplex PCR; TCRdb has only the in-frame clones, and not every one. The repertoire holds some 26,000 clones, with about 70% as singletons. The sample consisted of CD4+ T cells from PBMCs, cultured in vitro. The receptors originated from a human donor in good health. CDR3s include the opening cysteine and the closing phenylalanine or tryptophan. A D gene is named only where the DNA matches it firmly. Size is omitted from some rows. Given values are once, few, many or a class for expanded clones.

TRBD1	once	TRBV5-6	TRBJ1-1	CASSLAGGSAFF	TGTGCCAGCAGCTTGGCAGGGGGCTCAGCTTTCTTT
-	once	TRBV4-2	TRBJ2-6	CASSPAHGVNSGANVLTF	TGTGCCAGCAGCCCCGCGCACGGGGTTAACTCTGGGGCCAACGTCCTGACTTTC
TRBD1	-	TRBV27	TRBJ1-6	CASSLLGQGNSPLHF	TGTGCCAGCAGTCTCCTTGGACAGGGGAATTCACCCCTCCACTTT
-	-	TRBV5-6	TRBJ2-5	CASSRQYIETQYF	TGTGCCAGCAGCCGACAGTATATTGAGACCCAGTACTTC
-	few	TRBV27	TRBJ1-5	CASSFAGGNQPQHF	TGTGCCAGCAGTTTTGCGGGGGGCAATCAGCCCCAGCATTTT
-	-	TRBV7-9	TRBJ2-5	CASSLLERRGTQYF	TGTGCCAGCAGTTTATTGGAGAGGAGGGGGACCCAGTACTTC
TRBD1	-	TRBV19	TRBJ1-5	CASSIVGTGATQPQHF	TGTGCCAGTAGTATAGTAGGGACAGGGGCTACTCAGCCCCAGCATTTT
-	-	TRBV30	TRBJ2-5	CAWRPRGDQETQYF	TGTGCCTGGAGGCCCCGAGGGGACCAAGAGACCCAGTACTTC
-	-	TRBV7-8	TRBJ1-5	CASSLEGSSIQPQHF	TGTGCCAGCAGCTTAGAGGGGAGTAGTATACAGCCCCAGCATTTT
-	once	TRBV2	TRBJ1-3	CASSDRWPPGGRGNTIYF	TGTGCCAGCAGTGACCGATGGCCCCCGGGAGGCCGCGGAAACACCATATATTTT
TRBD2	-	TRBV6-7	TRBJ2-2	CASSYERERHTGELFF	TGTGCCAGCAGTTACGAGCGGGAGCGTCACACCGGGGAGCTGTTTTTT
-	-	TRBV6-5	TRBJ1-2	CASSYSTVIAYGYTF	TGTGCCAGCAGTTACTCCACCGTTATCGCCTATGGCTACACCTTC